The 26 T cell receptor beta chains below were found in one sample sequenced in a study of CD8+CD57+ T cells in acquired aplastic anemia. The patients chosen for sequencing had shown expansion of CD8+CD57+ cells (detected by flow cytometry). Genomic DNA, the template, was used for profiling of the TCR beta VDJ and CDR3. TCRdb independently ran MiXCR on the reads; one entry per CDR3 protein. The top ten clones hold roughly 1.2% of a sample with about 290,000 distinct CDR3 sequences, under 65% of them seen once. The sequenced sample consisted of sorted CD4+, CD8+, or CD8+CD57+ T cells (not recorded which) from PBMCs. The receptors come from a human donor with aplastic anemia.

The chain has TRBV19 and TRBJ2-7, with D possibly matching TRBD2 (5 bases). Germline values: CDR1 LNHDA, CDR2 SQIVND (reference sequence). Between the trimmed V and J ends, which lost 3 bases and 2 bases, there was a span of 11 bases. The CDR3 contains 14 residues. In DNA, the CDR3 is TGTGCCAGTAGTATGGCCGGGGTTGCCTACGAGCAGTACTTC. This gives the protein CASSMAGVAYEQYF.

V usage is TRBV9 and J usage is TRBJ2-3, with no clear D. Germline V gene lookup returns CDR1 SGDLS and CDR2 YYNGEE. The CDR3 runs 13 residues. V was trimmed by 0 bases and J by 3 bases, leaving 5 bases between them. The CDR3 bases are TGTGCCAGCAGCGTAGATTGGACAGATACGCAGTATTTT. Protein product: CASSVDWTDTQYF.

V usage is TRBV6-4 and J usage is TRBJ2-7, with a tentative D call TRBD2 (6 bases). The J call may be mistaken, given a closer DNA end match to TRBJ2-1. Looked up from germline, CDR1 is MRHNA and CDR2 is SNTAGT. The CDR3 is made up of 15 amino acids. CDR3 nucleotides: TGTGCCAGCAGTGATAGGGGACTCCCGAACAATGAGCAGTTCTTC. Translating gives CASSDRGLPNNEQFF.

The genes are TRBV7-2 and TRBJ2-1, with D maybe TRBD1 (6 bases). V was cut by 5 bases and J by 6 bases, with 17 bases left in between. In germline, CDR1 is SGHTA, CDR2 FQGNSA. The CDR3 spans 15 residues. This CDR3 reads CASSRGQIGGNEQFF. The CDR3 region has the DNA TGTGCCAGCAGCCGCGGACAGATTGGGGGCAATGAGCAGTTCTTC. Together with reference TRBV7-2 and TRBJ2-1, the CDR3 gives the full variable domain: GAGVSQSPSNKVTEKGKDVELRCDPISGHTALYWYRQSLGQGLEFLIYFQGNSAPDKSGLPSDRFSAERTGGSVSTLTIQRTQQEDSAVYLCASSRGQIGGNEQFFGPGTRLTVL.

The rearrangement joins TRBV10-3 to TRBJ2-7; a weak D match, TRBD1 (7 bases). The V end was cut by 7 bases, the J end by 6 bases, with 13 bases between. CDR1 is ENHRY, CDR2 SYGVKD, per germline. This CDR3 has 12 residues. The CDR3 loop reads CAIIRQGGEQYF. The CDR3 nucleotides are TGTGCCATCATTAGACAGGGAGGCGAGCAGTACTTC.

The rearrangement links TRBV2 to TRBJ1-6; a possible D gene is TRBD1 (5 bases). The CDR3 length is 17 residues. Germline CDR1 is SNHLY and CDR2 is FYNNEI. Trimming pared 6 bases from V and 9 bases from J, leaving 24 bases between. The CDR3 nucleotides read TGTGCCAGCAGCCAAAACGCCCCGGGGGTTCTGAGTTCACCCCTCCACTTT. Its protein is CASSQNAPGVLSSPLHF.

The CDR3 nucleotides are TGTGCCAGCAGCCACGGCACAGGTCCTTCCTACGAGCAGTACGTC. Its translation is CASSHGTGPSYEQYV. The V and J genes are TRBV7-8 and TRBJ2-7; weak D call: TRBD1 (5 bases). The CDR3 covers 15 residues. The V end was cut by 5 bases, the J end by 1 base, with 15 bases between. Germline V gene data show CDR1 as SGHVS and CDR2 as FQNEAQ.

The V and J genes are TRBV7-2 and TRBJ2-7; no clear D. CDR1 SGHTA and CDR2 FQGNSA come from the germline V gene. V shed 2 bases and J shed 6 bases, with 11 bases lying between them. This CDR3 has 13 residues. This CDR3 reads CASSLFNTLEQYF. CDR3 bases: TGTGCCAGCAGCTTATTCAACACCCTCGAGCAGTACTTC.

This sequence joins TRBV29-1 and TRBJ2-1; 7 nucleotides align to TRBD2. From germline, CDR1 is SQVTM and CDR2 ANQGSEA. The length of the CDR3 is 15 residues. Losses at the gene ends were 5 bases for V and 3 bases for J; bases not matched to a gene: 10. CDR3 sequence: CSVSSSSGFYNEQFF. Written as DNA, the CDR3 is TGCAGCGTTTCCTCCAGTAGCGGGTTCTACAATGAGCAGTTCTTC.

Here the CDR3 reads CASSLAPDIQETQYF. Written as DNA, the CDR3 is TGTGCCAGCAGCTTGGCCCCGGACATCCAAGAGACCCAGTACTTC. This rearrangement joins TRBV5-6 to TRBJ2-5; D might be TRBD1 (5 bases). Germline lookup yields CDR1 SGHDT and CDR2 YYEEEE. This CDR3 region has 15 residues. V lost 0 bases, J lost 1 base, and 10 bases lay in between. Full variable domain (missing parts from reference TRBV5-6 and TRBJ2-5): DAGVTQSPTHLIKTRGQQVTLRCSPKSGHDTVSWYQQALGQGPQFIFQYYEEEERQRGNFPDRFSGHQFPNYSSELNVNALLLGDSALYLCASSLAPDIQETQYFGPGTRLLVL.

This chain uses TRBV2 with TRBJ2-7, with D perhaps TRBD1 or TRBD2 (5 bases each). Per germline, CDR1 SNHLY and CDR2 FYNNEI. V lost 0 bases and J lost 6, with 18 bases in between. The length of the CDR3 is 16 residues. The CDR3 coding sequence is TGTGCCAGCAGTGAAGCGCGTCTGCAGGGAGAGGGCGAGCAGTACTTC. The encoded protein is CASSEARLQGEGEQYF.

The gene calls are TRBV25-1 and TRBJ1-3; D gene unclear. The CDR3 extends over 21 amino acids. Between the trimmed V and J ends, which lost 2 bases and 0 bases, there was a span of 26 bases. Germline V gene data show CDR1 as MGHDK and CDR2 as SYGVNS. The CDR3 DNA follows: TGTGCCAGCAGTGAAGGGCAGCGTGGCCCTGGGAGGCTGCGCTCTGGAAACACCATATATTTT. It is translated as CASSEGQRGPGRLRSGNTIYF.

This clonotype was counted between two and nine times. The V gene is TRBV10-1, the J gene TRBJ2-2; 12 nucleotides match TRBD2. Per germline, CDR1 WNHNN and CDR2 SYGVQD (reference sequence). This CDR3 has 15 residues. Trimming removed 4 bases from V and 5 bases from J; junction bases left unmatched: 2. CDR3 in amino acids: CASSGTSGATGELFF. In DNA form, the CDR3 reads TGCGCCAGCAGTGGGACTAGCGGGGCGACCGGGGAGCTGTTTTTT.

V and J are TRBV25-1 and TRBJ2-1; 11 bases are shared with TRBD1. V lost 3 bases to trimming and J lost 7 bases; unmatched junction nucleotides: 14. Germline V gene lookup returns CDR1 MGHDK and CDR2 SYGVNS. The CDR3 totals 18 residues. DNA of the CDR3: TGTGCCAGCAGTGAGGTAGCGGGACAGGGGGACCGTGGTAATGAGCAGTTCTTC. This codes for CASSEVAGQGDRGNEQFF. Using reference TRBV25-1 and TRBJ2-1 for the parts outside the CDR3, the full variable domain is EADIYQTPRYLVIGTGKKITLECSQTMGHDKMYWYQQDPGMELHLIHYSYGVNSTEKGDLSSESTVSRIRTEHFPLTLESARPSHTSQYLCASSEVAGQGDRGNEQFFGPGTRLTVL.

The chain is built from TRBV9 and TRBJ1-3; D possibly corresponds to TRBD1 (5 bases). The germline V gene encodes CDR1 SGDLS and CDR2 YYNGEE. The CDR3 consists of 15 residues. Trimming removed 3 bases from V and 3 bases from J, with 13 bases in between. The chain's CDR3 is CASSAVGGGGNTIYF. As DNA, the CDR3 is TGTGCCAGCAGCGCCGTGGGGGGTGGTGGAAACACCATATATTTT.

The chain joins TRBV5-1 to TRBJ2-1, with 9 bases aligning to TRBD2. Germline loops: CDR1 SGHRS, CDR2 YFSETQ. Losses at the gene ends were 8 bases for V and 7 bases for J; bases not matched to a gene: 10. The CDR3 runs to 14 residues. Here the CDR3 DNA reads TGCGCCAGTACTTTAGCGGGAGATCGTAATGAGCAGTTCTTC. The encoded protein is CASTLAGDRNEQFF.

Details on this clonotype: One end of the junction fails to match germline, which may point to a read error. This rearrangement joins TRBV10-2 to TRBJ1-2; D is possibly TRBD1 (5 bases). CDR1 is WSHSY and CDR2 is SAAADI in the germline V gene. The CDR3 totals 14 residues. The CDR3 loop is CASSDPGVWNGYTF. The DNA of the CDR3 is TGTGCCAGCAGTGACCCGGGGGTTTGGAATGGCTACACCTTC.

This clonotype was counted ten times or more. This chain connects TRBV12-3 or TRBV12-4 to TRBJ2-7; perhaps TRBD2 as D (6 bases). This CDR3 region has 13 residues. V lost 1 base and J 9 bases, leaving 13 bases between the germline ends. The CDR3 DNA reads TGTGCCAGCAGTTTAGGGCCCACTAGCTTGCAGTACTTC. As protein: CASSLGPTSLQYF.

CDR3: CSVLNSPGTSTDTQYF. The DNA for the CDR3 is TGCAGTGTCCTCAATTCTCCCGGGACTAGCACAGATACGCAGTATTTT. The V call is TRBV20-1, the J call TRBJ2-3, with D perhaps TRBD2 (6 bases). The ends were cut back, 7 bases at V and 0 bases at J, with 20 bases in the middle. The CDR3 contains 16 residues. Germline loops: CDR1 DFQATT, CDR2 SNEGSKA (reference sequence).

The chain joins TRBV15 to TRBJ2-1; D ambiguous. The V end lost 2 bases, the J end lost 0 bases, and 8 bases lay between the germline ends. The CDR3 length is 15 residues. CDR1 is LNHNV and CDR2 is YYDKDF in the germline V gene (reference sequence). The CDR3 loop is CATSRTASSYNEQFF. CDR3 nucleotide sequence: TGTGCCACCAGCAGAACCGCGAGCTCCTACAATGAGCAGTTCTTC.

This chain joins TRBV20-1 and TRBJ2-7, with 10 nucleotides matching TRBD2. The germline V gene has CDR1 DFQATT and CDR2 SNEGSKA (reference sequence). J gave up 6 bases and V 2 bases, and 13 bases lay outside the gene matches. The CDR3 length is 16 residues. CDR3 nucleotide sequence: TGCAGTGCTAGACGTGTTGGGGCTAGCGGGAGATTCGAGCAGTACTTC. It is translated as CSARRVGASGRFEQYF.

The chain recombines TRBV7-8 with TRBJ1-1; D unclear. With 1 base removed from V and 0 bases from J, the gap between germline ends came to 6 bases. From germline, CDR1 is SGHVS and CDR2 FQNEAQ. The CDR3 is 14 amino acids. CDR3 DNA: TGTGCCAGCAGCTTAGGGGCGTTGAACACTGAAGCTTTCTTT. Its translation: CASSLGALNTEAFF.

The gene calls are TRBV3-1 and TRBJ2-7, with TRBD2 matching 14 bases. Germline V lookup: CDR1 LGHDT, CDR2 YNNKEL (reference sequence). V trimming: 4 bases; J trimming: 3 bases; junction bases outside the gene matches: 5. This CDR3 is 16 amino acids long. CDR3 sequence reads: CASSPGTSGSFYEQYF. In DNA form, the CDR3 reads TGTGCCAGCAGCCCGGGGACTAGCGGGAGTTTCTACGAGCAGTACTTC.

This clonotype was picked up many times. V and J are TRBV19 and TRBJ1-1, with D tentatively TRBD1 (6 bases). Germline V gene lookup returns CDR1 LNHDA and CDR2 SQIVND (reference sequence). This CDR3 is 14 amino acids long. V was clipped by 5 bases and J by 1 base, with 11 bases between them. CDR3 in amino acids: CASSHREGNTEAFF. The CDR3 DNA sequence: TGTGCCAGTAGTCACAGGGAGGGGAACACTGAAGCTTTCTTT.

This chain uses TRBV20-1 with TRBJ2-5, with D perhaps matching TRBD1 (8 bases). This CDR3 is 16 amino acids long. V shed 0 bases and J shed 5 bases, with 19 bases lying between them. CDR1 and CDR2 (germline): DFQATT, SNEGSKA (reference sequence). The CDR3 here is CSAREYRGDYNETQYF. The CDR3 DNA sequence: TGCAGTGCTAGAGAGTACAGGGGGGACTACAATGAGACCCAGTACTTC.

The chain carries TRBV7-8 and TRBJ2-5; 10 nucleotides line up with TRBD1. Germline CDR1 SGHVS, CDR2 FQNEAQ. Trimming removed 6 bases from V and 10 bases from J; junction bases left unmatched: 8. The CDR3 length is 13 residues. The CDR3 nucleotides read TGTGCCAGCAGTCGAGACAGGGGGCGAAACCAGTACTTC. It translates to CASSRDRGRNQYF. Full variable domain (rest looked up from reference TRBV7-8 and TRBJ2-5): GAGVSQSPRYKVAKRGQDVALRCDPISGHVSLFWYQQALGQGPEFLTYFQNEAQLDKSGLPSDRFFAERPEGSVSTLKIQRTQQEDSAVYLCASSRDRGRNQYFGPGTRLLVL.